These 23 T cell receptor beta chains share one sample of origin, sequenced in a study of metastatic and nonmetastatic thyroid tumors. Thyroid surgery took place with no prior treatment in any patient. MiXCR re-clonotyped the PCR reads for TCRdb. The data contain tens of thousands of clones, 20% to 25% of them singletons. Material: tumor tissue. The receptors originated from a female donor with papillary thyroid cancer or a benign thyroid nodule (not recorded which). Some clones in this sample may be carry-over from other donors' samples.

This clone appeared many times. J is TRBJ2-2 and V is TRBV29-1; possible D gene TRBD2, 6 bases. Trimming pared 3 bases from V and 3 bases from J, leaving 8 bases between. Germline CDR1 SQVTM, CDR2 ANQGSEA. This CDR3 is built from 13 residues. CDR3 residues: CSVEWGDTGELFF. CDR3 nucleotide sequence: TGCAGCGTTGAGTGGGGGGACACCGGGGAGCTGTTTTTT.

The rearrangement uses TRBV20-1 and TRBJ2-7, with 12 bases lining up with TRBD2. Germline trimming cut 3 bases from V and 0 bases from J; bases unmatched to any gene: 12. The CDR3 runs 18 residues. In germline, CDR1 is DFQATT, CDR2 SNEGSKA (reference sequence). CDR3 in DNA: TGCAGTGCTAGTACGGTATCTAGCGGGAGGGTTAGCTCCTACGAGCAGTACTTC. Translated, it gives CSASTVSSGRVSSYEQYF.

This clone was seen more than once but under ten times. The genes are TRBV28 and TRBJ2-1, with a weak D call TRBD2 (5 bases). CDR3 size: 16 residues. Germline CDR1 and CDR2: MDHEN and SYDVKM. Trimming cost V 2 bases and J 4 bases, with 15 bases left between them. DNA of the CDR3: TGTGCCAGCAGTTTAGGGCTAGCCGAAAGGTACAATGAGCAGTTCTTC. Residues: CASSLGLAERYNEQFF.

This clone occurred many times. V and J are TRBV27 and TRBJ1-3, with D uncertain. CDR1 is MNHEY, CDR2 SMNVEV, per germline (reference sequence). This CDR3 is built from 16 residues. The germline V and J ends were trimmed by 2 bases and 0 bases, with 11 bases remaining between them. CDR3 nucleotide sequence: TGTGCCAGCAGTTTAAGTAAGGCGCTCTCTGGAAACACCATATATTTT. Its translation is CASSLSKALSGNTIYF.

This clone has a handful of counts. At one of its ends the junction is not consistent with the germline gene, which may arise from a read error. The sample contains more than one DNA sequence encoding this CDR3. The chain joins TRBV12-3 or TRBV12-4 to TRBJ2-2, with 8 bases aligning to TRBD1. The CDR3 has 15 amino acids. The CDR3 is CAGSWGQANTGELFF. CDR3 sequence (DNA): TGTGCCGGCAGTTGGGGACAGGCTAACACCGGGGAGCTGTTTTTT.

This chain uses TRBV6-2 or TRBV6-3 with TRBJ1-5, with 7 bases lining up with TRBD1. Losses at the gene ends were 7 bases for V and 6 bases for J; bases not matched to a gene: 12. CDR1 is MNHEY, CDR2 SVGEGT, per germline. The CDR3 consists of 15 residues. The CDR3 sequence: CASTNPGQWGQPQHF. The CDR3 bases are TGTGCCAGCACCAATCCGGGACAGTGGGGTCAGCCCCAGCATTTT.

This clone was detected a few times. The CDR3 nucleotides are TGCAGTGCTAGAGACCGGACAGGGGGAAACACCATATATTTT. Amino acid sequence: CSARDRTGGNTIYF. This chain connects TRBV20-1 to TRBJ1-3; 8 nucleotides match TRBD1. Germline V gene data show CDR1 as DFQATT and CDR2 as SNEGSKA (reference sequence). The junction had 2 bases not matched to a gene; V was cut back by 0 bases and J by 4 bases. The CDR3 is made up of 14 amino acids.

This clone was seen a few times. One junction end does not reproduce the germline sequence, and a read error may be involved. This chain joins TRBV12-3 or TRBV12-4 and TRBJ2-2; 11 positions match TRBD1. The CDR3 extends over 18 amino acids. The CDR3 here is CASTIYSDRGLNAGELFF. The CDR3 region has the DNA TGTGCCAGCACCATCTATTCGGACAGGGGGCTGAACGCCGGGGAGCTGTTTTTT.

The chain recombines TRBV20-1 with TRBJ2-1; 7 positions match TRBD1. The CDR3 totals 12 residues. Germline V lookup: CDR1 DFQATT, CDR2 SNEGSKA (reference sequence). The CDR3 loop is CSPSPGGSEQFF. The CDR3 DNA is TGCAGCCCCTCCCCAGGGGGTTCTGAGCAGTTCTTC.

The chain has TRBV5-1 and TRBJ2-6, with a weak D call TRBD2 (5 bases). Germline V gene lookup returns CDR1 SGHRS and CDR2 YFSETQ. The V and J ends lost 4 bases and 4 bases respectively, with 12 bases between them. CDR3 length: 15 amino acids. The CDR3 is CASSPADSGANVLTF. The CDR3, as DNA: TGCGCCAGCAGCCCGGCGGACTCCGGGGCCAACGTCCTGACTTTC. The variable domain in full, completed from reference TRBV5-1 and TRBJ2-6, reads KAGVTQTPRYLIKTRGQQVTLSCSPISGHRSVSWYQQTPGQGLQFLFEYFSETQRNKGNFPGRFSGRQFSNSRSEMNVSTLELGDSALYLCASSPADSGANVLTFGAGSRLTVL.

The J gene is TRBJ2-3, the V gene TRBV27, with TRBD2 matching 15 bases. Germline assignment: CDR1 MNHEY and CDR2 SMNVEV (reference sequence). The CDR3 has 16 amino acids. Germline trimming cut 4 bases from V and 6 bases from J; bases unmatched to any gene: 5. The CDR3, as DNA: TGTGCCAGCAGTTCCCGGACTAGCGGGAGGGTCGATACGCAGTATTTT. Protein sequence: CASSSRTSGRVDTQYF.

The chain has TRBV20-1 and TRBJ1-5; perhaps TRBD1 as D (5 bases). CDR1 is DFQATT and CDR2 is SNEGSKA in the germline V gene (reference sequence). The CDR3 is made up of 13 amino acids. Trimming cost V 4 bases and J 4 bases, with 11 bases left between them. The CDR3 nucleotides read TGCAGTGCTATCCGGGGCCCGAATCAGCCCCAGCATTTT. It is translated as CSAIRGPNQPQHF.

The sample holds many counts of this clone. V usage is TRBV5-1 and J usage is TRBJ2-6, with 10 bases matching TRBD2. Trimming at V came to 0 bases and at J to 2 bases, leaving 11 bases not matched to a gene. CDR3 length: 20 residues. CDR1 SGHRS and CDR2 YFSETQ come from the germline V gene. The CDR3 sequence: CASSLAASGSVRAGANVLTF. CDR3 sequence (DNA): TGCGCCAGCAGCTTGGCGGCTAGCGGGAGTGTTCGGGCTGGGGCCAACGTCCTGACTTTC.

The CDR3 DNA reads TGTGCCAGCAGCACTAGGTCCTACAATGAGCAGTTCTTC. Its protein product is CASSTRSYNEQFF. This rearrangement joins TRBV11-3 to TRBJ2-1, with D maybe TRBD2 (5 bases). From germline, CDR1 is SGHNT and CDR2 YENEEA. The CDR3 is 13 residues long. Trimming cost V 5 bases and J 1 base, with 6 bases left between them.

Many counts were recorded for this clone. The gene calls are TRBV7-8 and TRBJ2-1, with D perhaps matching TRBD1 or TRBD2 (5 bases each). CDR1 SGHVS and CDR2 FQNEAQ come from the germline V gene. The CDR3 has 15 residues. Trimming left V 5 bases short and J 5 bases short, with 16 bases between. As DNA, the CDR3 is TGTGCCAGCAGCCCTTTTCCCCGGGACCACAATGAGCAGTTCTTC. This sequence encodes CASSPFPRDHNEQFF.

The sample holds a few counts of this clone. It may be a read error: a sequence one base away is much more abundant. This sequence joins TRBV19 and TRBJ2-1, with 10 bases that match TRBD2. Looked up from germline, CDR1 is LNHDA and CDR2 is SQIVND (reference sequence). J lost 3 bases, V lost 4 bases, and 3 bases had no gene match. This CDR3 has 15 amino acids. The CDR3 bases are TGTGCCAGTAGTAAACTAGCGGGGTGCTACAATGAGCAGTTCTTC. Protein: CASSKLAGCYNEQFF.

The chain couples TRBV11-2 to TRBJ1-3; D unresolved. CDR1 SGHAT and CDR2 FQNNGV come from the germline V gene. The germline V and J ends were trimmed by 5 bases and 0 bases, with 11 bases remaining between them. CDR3 length: 15 amino acids. The CDR3 nucleotides are TGTGCCAGCAGCCCGTATACTAGCTCTGGAAACACCATATATTTT. The encoded protein is CASSPYTSSGNTIYF.

The CDR3 protein is CSARDGAGANVLTF. As DNA, the CDR3 is TGCAGTGCTAGAGATGGAGCTGGGGCCAACGTCCTGACTTTC. The chain uses TRBV20-1 and TRBJ2-6; D ambiguous. The germline V gene has CDR1 DFQATT and CDR2 SNEGSKA (reference sequence). The V and J ends lost 0 bases and 2 bases respectively, with 5 bases between them. This CDR3 is 14 amino acids long.

At least ten counts were recorded for this clone. The V and J genes are TRBV19 and TRBJ2-3; 9 nucleotides agree with TRBD2. The CDR3 length is 15 residues. Germline lookup yields CDR1 LNHDA and CDR2 SQIVND (reference sequence). The V gene end was trimmed by 4 bases and the J gene end by 5 bases; junction bases not matched to a gene: 7. CDR3 sequence (DNA): TGTGCCAGTAGTAACTTAGCGGGAGTGGAAGATACGCAGTATTTT. It specifies CASSNLAGVEDTQYF.

The genes are TRBV6-1 and TRBJ1-2; tentatively, D is TRBD1 (6 bases). Trimming pared 5 bases from V and 5 bases from J, leaving 24 bases between. The CDR3 has 17 amino acids. The germline V gene encodes CDR1 MNHNS and CDR2 SASEGT. This chain's CDR3 is CASSHTVTGPAHYGYTF. CDR3 nucleotides: TGTGCCAGCAGTCATACAGTTACAGGGCCGGCGCATTATGGCTACACCTTC.

This clone was counted at least ten times. The chain is built from TRBV5-4 and TRBJ1-1; D is unclear. V dropped 0 bases and J dropped 0 bases, with 9 bases sitting between them. Germline V gene lookup returns CDR1 SGHNT and CDR2 YYREEE (reference sequence). The CDR3 runs 15 residues. In DNA, the CDR3 is TGTGCCAGCAGCTTGGTTGCGGGGATGAACACTGAAGCTTTCTTT. Its protein is CASSLVAGMNTEAFF. Using reference TRBV5-4 and TRBJ1-1 for the parts outside the CDR3, the full variable domain is ETGVTQSPTHLIKTRGQQVTLRCSSQSGHNTVSWYQQALGQGPQFIFQYYREEENGRGNFPPRFSGLQFPNYSSELNVNALELDDSALYLCASSLVAGMNTEAFFGQGTRLTVV.

The table lists this clone with many counts. V is TRBV9 and J is TRBJ1-2; TRBD1 might be the D (5 bases). The CDR3 contains 12 residues. Germline-derived CDR1 and CDR2 are SGDLS and YYNGEE. The V and J ends lost 6 bases and 2 bases respectively, with 8 bases between them. The CDR3 DNA reads TGTGCCAGCAAGCAGGGAAACTATGGCTACACCTTC. This encodes CASKQGNYGYTF.

This clone was detected many times. CDR3 in amino acids: CASSHGTPNEKLFF. CDR3 sequence (DNA): TGCGCCAGCAGCCACGGGACACCCAATGAAAAACTGTTTTTT. The chain recombines TRBV5-1 with TRBJ1-4, with D maybe TRBD1 (6 bases). Trimming cost V 4 bases and J 5 bases, with 12 bases left between them. Germline V lookup: CDR1 SGHRS, CDR2 YFSETQ. The CDR3 length is 14 residues.